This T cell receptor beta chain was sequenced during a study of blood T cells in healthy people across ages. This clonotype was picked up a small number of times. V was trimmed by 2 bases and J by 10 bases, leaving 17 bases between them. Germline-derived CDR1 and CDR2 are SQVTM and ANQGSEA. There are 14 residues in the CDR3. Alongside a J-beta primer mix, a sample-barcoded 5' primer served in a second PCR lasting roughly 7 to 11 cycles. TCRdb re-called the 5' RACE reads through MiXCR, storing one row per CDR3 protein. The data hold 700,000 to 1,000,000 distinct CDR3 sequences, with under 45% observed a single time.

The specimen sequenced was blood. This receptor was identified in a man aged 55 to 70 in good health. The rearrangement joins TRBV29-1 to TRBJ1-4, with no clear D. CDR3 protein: CSVEFEPPGGKLFF. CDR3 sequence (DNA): TGCAGCGTTGAATTTGAACCCCCGGGAGGAAAACTGTTTTTT. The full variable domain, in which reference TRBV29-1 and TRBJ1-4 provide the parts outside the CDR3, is SAVISQKPSRDICQRGTSLTIQCQVDSQVTMMFWYRQQPGQSLTLIATANQGSEATYESGFVIDKFPISRPNLTFSTLTVSNMSPEDSSIYLCSVEFEPPGGKLFFGSGTQLSVL.